This entry concerns a single TCR beta chain. No antigen is known for it. There are 17 residues in the CDR3. V was pared by 6 bases and J by 0 bases, with 10 bases of the junction left unmatched. Germline V gene data show CDR1 as SGHRS and CDR2 as YFSETQ. CD8 cells classed as naive were CD45RO-negative and positively selected for CCR7, excluding terminally differentiated effector memory CD45RA+ cells. Only Caucasian adults living in Nashville, Tennessee served as donors. Some clones are missing from TCRdb's copy, which holds only in-frame ones; the method was immunoSEQ multiplex PCR. The data hold some 2,100,000 clones, with about 92% observed a single time. This record belongs to a study of shared clonotypes between healthy human individuals. Study-wide results and limits: Unshared clonotypes carried lower generation probabilities than those common to all four donors.

The genes are TRBV5-1 and TRBJ2-1, with 9 bases aligning to TRBD2. The receptor was isolated from a man aged 18 to 35 in good health. Some clones in this sample may be carry-over from other donors' samples. Sequencing was performed on naive CD8+ T cells from PBMCs. In nucleotides, the CDR3 is TGCGCCAGCACCGACGTGCTGACTAGCGGCTCCTACAATGAGCAGTTCTTC. Residues: CASTDVLTSGSYNEQFF.